These 9 T cell receptor beta chains originate from one sample sequenced in a study of blood T cell repertoires in COVID-19. TCRdb keeps only in-frame clones here, not all; method: immunoSEQ multiplex PCR. Of 210,000 or so clones listed, approximately 85% are singletons. Sample: peripheral blood. These receptors all stem from a woman aged 65 to 85 with active or convalescent COVID-19.

The genes are TRBV4-2 and TRBJ2-1, with 12 bases matching TRBD2. The CDR3 totals 18 residues. After removal of 3 bases from V and 10 bases from J, the junction contained 16 bases not matched to a gene. From germline, CDR1 is LGHNA and CDR2 YNFKEQ. CDR3 region: CASSQSRALAGGEREQFF. The CDR3 DNA reads as TGTGCCAGCAGCCAGTCTAGGGCACTAGCGGGAGGTGAAAGAGAGCAGTTCTTC.

In this sample, this clone turned up once. The rearrangement links TRBV27 to TRBJ2-7; 8 nucleotides align to TRBD2. The J segment lost 2 bases and the V segment lost 5 bases, leaving 8 bases of the junction unmatched. CDR1 and CDR2 from the germline V gene are MNHEY and SMNVEV (reference sequence). The CDR3 contains 15 residues. The CDR3 reads CASSPGTSGTYEQYF. CDR3 DNA: TGTGCCAGCAGTCCCGGAACTAGCGGCACCTACGAGCAGTACTTC.

The chain couples TRBV27 to TRBJ1-6; the D gene is possibly TRBD1 (6 bases). Germline V gene sequence: CDR1 MNHEY, CDR2 SMNVEV (reference sequence). CDR3 length: 14 residues. Trimming removed 5 bases from V and 5 bases from J, with 10 bases in between. This CDR3 reads CASSRNRDNSPLHF. CDR3 nucleotide sequence: TGTGCCAGCAGTCGTAACAGGGATAATTCACCCCTCCACTTT.

The chain employs TRBV6-5 and TRBJ2-5; D is perhaps TRBD1 (7 bases). The germline V gene has CDR1 MNHEY and CDR2 SVGAGI. This CDR3 is built from 14 residues. Trimming removed 6 bases from V and 5 bases from J, with 16 bases in between. CDR3 in amino acids: CASSRGTVFETQYF. CDR3 coding DNA: TGTGCCAGCAGCCGCGGGACAGTTTTTGAGACCCAGTACTTC.

The chain employs TRBV18 and TRBJ1-3; D unresolved. Germline V gene data show CDR1 as KGHSH and CDR2 as LQKENI. The CDR3 sequence is 15 residues long. Trimming pared 2 bases from V and 0 bases from J, leaving 8 bases between. DNA of the CDR3: TGTGCCAGCTCACCATCGGACTTCTCTGGAAACACCATATATTTT. Translation gives CASSPSDFSGNTIYF.

This clone was detected ten times or more. This chain joins TRBV7-9 and TRBJ1-5; D gene unclear. Deletions cut 3 bases from V and 3 bases from J, with 9 bases between. Germline V gene lookup returns CDR1 SEHNR and CDR2 FQNEAQ (reference sequence). The CDR3 covers 14 residues. The CDR3: CASSLGGYNQPQHF. The CDR3 DNA sequence: TGTGCCAGCAGCTTGGGAGGTTACAATCAGCCCCAGCATTTT.

This chain links TRBV16 with TRBJ2-1; 7 positions agree with TRBD1. CDR3 size: 16 residues. The junction had 13 bases not matched to a gene; V was cut back by 4 bases and J by 7 bases. Germline CDR1 reads KGHSY; CDR2 reads FQNENV. CDR3 DNA sequence: TGTGCCAGCAGCCCGCACAGGGGATCGAGGGGAAATGAGCAGTTCTTC. It is translated as CASSPHRGSRGNEQFF.

Concerning this clone itself: One junction end disagrees with the germline gene, perhaps due to a read error. V and J are TRBV28 and TRBJ1-6; D unresolved. The germline CDR1 and CDR2 sequences are MDHEN and SYDVKM. The CDR3 has 14 residues. The chain's CDR3 is CASTLTPGNSPLHF. CDR3 coding DNA: TGTGCCAGCACTTTAACGCCGGGGAATTCACCCCTCCACTTT.

A single count supports this clone. The chain carries TRBV7-9 and TRBJ1-1, with D uncertain. CDR1 and CDR2 (germline): SEHNR, FQNEAQ (reference sequence). The CDR3 runs to 15 residues. V was shortened by 1 base and J by 0 bases, with 9 bases between the two germline ends. CDR3 loop: CASSLVQSLNTEAFF. The CDR3 DNA reads TGTGCCAGCAGCTTAGTGCAGTCTCTGAACACTGAAGCTTTCTTT.